Below are 21 T cell receptor beta chains sequenced from a single sample in a study of T cell responses to AZD1222 COVID-19 vaccine. The data were produced by immunoSEQ multiplex PCR, yet TCRdb's version contains in-frame clones alone and is incomplete. Among roughly 100,000 clones listed, roughly 89% were seen once. The sequencing here drew on peripheral blood, taken on day 0 of AZD1222 vaccination. These receptors were obtained from an adult in good health.

The genes are TRBV7-2 and TRBJ1-2, with TRBD1 as a possible D gene (6 bases). This CDR3 contains 15 residues. Trimming removed 4 bases from V and 8 bases from J, with 20 bases in between. Germline values: CDR1 SGHTA, CDR2 FQGNSA. CDR3 DNA: TGTGCCAGCAGCTCCCCACCGGGGGGCCACGCGGGCTACACCTTC. Protein product: CASSSPPGGHAGYTF.

The chain employs TRBV7-2 and TRBJ1-6, with D possibly matching TRBD1 (6 bases). Germline V gene lookup returns CDR1 SGHTA and CDR2 FQGNSA. Trimming took off 5 bases at V and 5 bases at J, with 13 bases between the two ends. The CDR3 runs to 15 residues. The CDR3: CASSEGGRHNSPLHF. CDR3 nucleotide sequence: TGTGCCAGCAGCGAAGGGGGACGGCATAATTCACCCCTCCACTTT.

The genes are TRBV27 and TRBJ2-1; TRBD2 aligns across 12 bases. The CDR3 consists of 14 residues. V dropped 5 bases and J dropped 6; count of bases not matched to a gene: 2. CDR1 MNHEY and CDR2 SMNVEV come from the germline V gene (reference sequence). The DNA for the CDR3 is TGTGCCAGCAGTACGGGACTAGCGGGCAATGAGCAGTTCTTC. Protein sequence: CASSTGLAGNEQFF.

J is TRBJ2-3 and V is TRBV2; D gene unclear. V lost 3 bases and J 0 bases, leaving 10 bases between the germline ends. The germline CDR1 and CDR2 sequences are SNHLY and FYNNEI. This CDR3 is 15 amino acids long. The CDR3 region has the DNA TGTGCCAGCAGTGATGGCCAATCTAGCACAGATACGCAGTATTTT. This codes for CASSDGQSSTDTQYF. The full variable domain, completed using reference TRBV2 and TRBJ2-3, is EPEVTQTPSHQVTQMGQEVILRCVPISNHLYFYWYRQILGQKVEFLVSFYNNEISEKSEIFDDQFSVERPDGSNFTLKIRSTKLEDSAMYFCASSDGQSSTDTQYFGPGTRLTVL.

The chain combines TRBV19 with TRBJ2-3; 14 nucleotides agree with TRBD2. This CDR3 has 18 amino acids. Trimming removed 3 bases from V and 0 bases from J; junction bases left unmatched: 5. Germline assignment: CDR1 LNHDA and CDR2 SQIVND (reference sequence). The CDR3 DNA follows: TGTGCCAGTAGTATTTCGGGACTAGCGGGAGTTAGCACAGATACGCAGTATTTT. Translating gives CASSISGLAGVSTDTQYF.

The CDR3 region is CASSRGPRGETQYF. The CDR3 coding sequence is TGTGCCAGCAGCCGCGGCCCTAGGGGAGAGACCCAGTACTTC. The chain joins TRBV5-6 to TRBJ2-5; D possibly corresponds to TRBD1 (5 bases). The V gene lost 4 bases and the J gene lost 4 bases, with 14 bases spanning the gap. The length of the CDR3 is 14 residues. Germline-derived CDR1 and CDR2 are SGHDT and YYEEEE.

The V and J genes are TRBV24-1 and TRBJ2-6, with 7 bases aligning to TRBD2. The J segment lost 0 bases and the V segment lost 9 bases, leaving 4 bases of the junction unmatched. The CDR3 consists of 15 residues. Germline V CDR1 and CDR2: KGHDR, SFDVKD. Written as DNA, the CDR3 is TGTGCCACCGGGGCGGGAGCCTCTGGGGCCAACGTCCTGACTTTC. Its translation: CATGAGASGANVLTF.

The chain uses TRBV5-6 and TRBJ2-7, with TRBD2 identical over 8 bases. The CDR3 totals 14 residues. Germline V gene lookup returns CDR1 SGHDT and CDR2 YYEEEE. V was pared by 0 bases and J by 4 bases, with 3 bases of the junction left unmatched. CDR3 coding DNA: TGTGCCAGCAGCTTGGTCGGGAGGGAATACGAGCAGTACTTC. Amino acid sequence: CASSLVGREYEQYF.

V gene TRBV19 combines with J gene TRBJ2-5; a weak D match, TRBD2 (6 bases). Germline loops: CDR1 LNHDA, CDR2 SQIVND (reference sequence). The CDR3 runs to 13 residues. Trimming cost V 1 base and J 7 bases, with 10 bases left between them. The CDR3 spells CASSIGLASTQYF. CDR3 sequence (DNA): TGTGCCAGTAGTATAGGGCTAGCGTCGACCCAGTACTTC.

The V gene is TRBV19, the J gene TRBJ1-6, with 8 bases lining up with TRBD1. Germline CDR1 and CDR2: LNHDA and SQIVND (reference sequence). The CDR3 runs 14 residues. The junction had 7 bases not matched to a gene; V was cut back by 8 bases and J by 7 bases. CDR3 nucleotides: TGTGCCAGTCGGGGACAGGTCTCGAATTCACCCCTCCACTTT. It specifies CASRGQVSNSPLHF. The full variable domain, completed using reference TRBV19 and TRBJ1-6, is DGGITQSPKYLFRKEGQNVTLSCEQNLNHDAMYWYRQDPGQGLRLIYYSQIVNDFQKGDIAEGYSVSREKKESFPLTVTSAQKNPTAFYLCASRGQVSNSPLHFGNGTRLTVT.

This clone was recorded only once. The genes are TRBV4-1 and TRBJ2-5, with no clear D. V lost 3 bases to trimming and J lost 4 bases, with 9 bases between them. The CDR3 runs to 13 residues. Germline CDR1 and CDR2: MGHRA and YSYEKL. CDR3 residues: CASSQGSLETQYF. The CDR3 DNA sequence: TGCGCCAGCAGCCAGGGTAGCTTAGAGACCCAGTACTTC.

This clone was observed once. J is TRBJ2-1 and V is TRBV19; D assignment may be TRBD1 or TRBD2 (7 bases each). Per the germline V gene, CDR1 is LNHDA and CDR2 is SQIVND (reference sequence). V was pared by 7 bases and J by 8 bases, with 21 bases between. The CDR3 consists of 15 residues. Here the CDR3 reads CASTLYQTGRDEQFF. The DNA of the CDR3 is TGTGCCAGTACCCTATACCAGACAGGGAGGGATGAGCAGTTCTTC.

This clone was seen a single time. The CDR3 spells CASSYSVGYPGYTF. The CDR3 DNA is TGTGCCAGCAGTTACTCTGTCGGGTATCCTGGCTACACCTTC. The chain has TRBV6-5 and TRBJ1-2; D remains unclear. Trimming removed 0 bases at V and 7 bases at J, with 12 bases between. Germline V CDR1 and CDR2: MNHEY, SVGAGI. The CDR3 covers 14 residues.

The chain employs TRBV5-3 and TRBJ2-2, with D uncertain. TRBV5-3 is flagged as an ORF with uncertain function. The V end was cut by 7 bases, the J end by 7 bases, with 8 bases between. There are 11 residues in the CDR3. This chain's CDR3 is CARPFLGELFF. The CDR3 coding sequence is TGTGCCAGACCTTTCCTCGGGGAGCTGTTTTTT.

V is TRBV5-5 and J is TRBJ1-2, with 7 bases that match TRBD1. CDR3 length equals 15 residues. Germline CDR1 and CDR2: SGHKS and YYEKEE (reference sequence). The ends lost 4 bases at V and 2 bases at J; junction bases unmatched: 8. The DNA of the CDR3 is TGTGCCAGCAGCACGCGGGCAGGGGGAAACTATGGCTACACCTTC. Amino acids: CASSTRAGGNYGYTF.

The rearrangement joins TRBV27 to TRBJ1-1; D not certain. Germline lookup yields CDR1 MNHEY and CDR2 SMNVEV (reference sequence). The CDR3 is 13 residues long. V was trimmed by 0 bases and J by 4 bases, leaving 6 bases between them. CDR3 in DNA: TGTGCCAGCAGTTTATCGATCGTCACTGAAGCTTTCTTT. Translating it yields CASSLSIVTEAFF.

The chain employs TRBV19 and TRBJ1-1; a possible D gene is TRBD1 (6 bases). The CDR3 covers 14 residues. Germline assignment: CDR1 LNHDA and CDR2 SQIVND (reference sequence). V lost 7 bases and J lost 2, with 14 bases in between. CDR3 region: CASIPGTTNTEAFF. Here the CDR3 DNA reads TGTGCCAGTATCCCCGGGACAACTAACACTGAAGCTTTCTTT.

The chain recombines TRBV18 with TRBJ1-4; D not resolved. This CDR3 contains 13 residues. V was clipped by 2 bases and J by 8 bases, with 9 bases between them. Per the germline V gene, CDR1 is KGHSH and CDR2 is LQKENI. CDR3 bases: TGTGCCAGCTCACCAGGCTTGGACGAAAAACTGTTTTTT. Protein product: CASSPGLDEKLFF.

This clone was seen a single time. One end of the junction fails to match germline, which may point to a read error. Different DNA sequences within this sample yield the same CDR3. The chain joins TRBV4-1 to TRBJ2-7; D remains unclear. Germline CDR1 and CDR2: MGHRA and YSYEKL. The CDR3 loop spans 12 amino acids. CDR3 nucleotides: TGCGCCAGCAGCCAAGACAGTTACGAGCAGTACTTT. Protein: CASSQDSYEQYF.

This clone was counted a few times. V usage is TRBV24-1 and J usage is TRBJ1-5; tentatively, D is TRBD1 (5 bases). The germline V gene encodes CDR1 KGHDR and CDR2 SFDVKD. This CDR3 region has 14 residues. The V end lost 1 base, the J end lost 7 bases, and 10 bases lay between the germline ends. CDR3 region: CATSDFRQGQPQHF. Here the CDR3 DNA reads TGTGCCACCAGTGATTTTCGGCAGGGCCAGCCCCAGCATTTT.

This clone has just one count. The V call is TRBV27, the J call TRBJ2-3; D is ambiguous. The CDR3 runs to 13 residues. With 2 bases removed from V and 5 bases from J, the gap between germline ends came to 8 bases. The germline gives CDR1 MNHEY, CDR2 SMNVEV (reference sequence). The CDR3 DNA is TGTGCCAGCAGTTTACGGCCTGGAGATACGCAGTATTTT. Its protein product is CASSLRPGDTQYF.